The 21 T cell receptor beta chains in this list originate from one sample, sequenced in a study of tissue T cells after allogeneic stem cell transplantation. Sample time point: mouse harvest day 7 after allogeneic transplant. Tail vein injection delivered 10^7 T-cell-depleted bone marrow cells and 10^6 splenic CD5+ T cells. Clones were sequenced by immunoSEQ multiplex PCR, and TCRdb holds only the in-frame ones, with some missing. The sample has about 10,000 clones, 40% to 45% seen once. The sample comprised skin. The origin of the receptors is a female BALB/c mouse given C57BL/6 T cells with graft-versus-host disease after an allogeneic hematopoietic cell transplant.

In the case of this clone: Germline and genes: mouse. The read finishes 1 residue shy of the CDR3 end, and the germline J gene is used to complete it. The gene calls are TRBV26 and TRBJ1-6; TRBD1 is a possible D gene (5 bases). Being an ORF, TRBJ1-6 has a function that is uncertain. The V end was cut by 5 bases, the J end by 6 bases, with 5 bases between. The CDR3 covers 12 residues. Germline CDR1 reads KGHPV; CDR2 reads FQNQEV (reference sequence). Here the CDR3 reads CASSGGNSPLYF. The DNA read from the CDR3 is TGTGCCAGCAGTGGGGGTAATTCGCCCCTCTAC.

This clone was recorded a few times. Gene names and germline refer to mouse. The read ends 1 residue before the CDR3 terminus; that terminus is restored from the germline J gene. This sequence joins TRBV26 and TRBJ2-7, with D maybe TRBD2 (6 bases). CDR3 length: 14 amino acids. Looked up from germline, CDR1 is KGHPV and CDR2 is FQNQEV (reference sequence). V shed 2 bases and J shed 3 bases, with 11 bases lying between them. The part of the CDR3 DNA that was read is TGTGCCAGCAGTCTGCCTGGGGCTCTCTATGAACAGTAC. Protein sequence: CASSLPGALYEQY. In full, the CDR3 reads CASSLPGALYEQYF.

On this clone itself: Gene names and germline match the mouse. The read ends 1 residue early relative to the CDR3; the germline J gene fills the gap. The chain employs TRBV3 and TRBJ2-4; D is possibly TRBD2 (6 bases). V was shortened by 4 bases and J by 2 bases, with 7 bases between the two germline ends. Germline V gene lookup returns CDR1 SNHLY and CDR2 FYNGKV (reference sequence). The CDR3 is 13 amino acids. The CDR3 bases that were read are TGTGCCAGCAGCTCTGGGGTTCAAAACACCTTGTAC. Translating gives CASSSGVQNTLY. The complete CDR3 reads CASSSGVQNTLYF.

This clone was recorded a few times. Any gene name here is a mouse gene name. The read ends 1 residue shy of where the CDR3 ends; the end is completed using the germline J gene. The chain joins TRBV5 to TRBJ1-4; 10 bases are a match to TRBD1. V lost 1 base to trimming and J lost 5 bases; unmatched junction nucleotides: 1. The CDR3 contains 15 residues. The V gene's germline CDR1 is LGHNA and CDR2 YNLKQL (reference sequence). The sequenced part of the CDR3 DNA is TGTGCCAGCAGCCAAGTGGGACAGGGGAACGAAAGATTATTT. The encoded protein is CASSQVGQGNERLF. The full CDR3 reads CASSQVGQGNERLFF.

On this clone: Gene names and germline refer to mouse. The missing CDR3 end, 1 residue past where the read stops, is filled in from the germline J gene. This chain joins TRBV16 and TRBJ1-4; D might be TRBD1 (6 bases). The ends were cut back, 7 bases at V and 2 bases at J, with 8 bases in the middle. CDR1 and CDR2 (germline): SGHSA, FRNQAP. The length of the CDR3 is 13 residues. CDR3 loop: CASKGQSNERLFF. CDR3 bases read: TGTGCAAGCAAGGGACAATCCAACGAAAGATTATTT. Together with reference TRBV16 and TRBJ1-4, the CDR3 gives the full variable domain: NAGVIQTPRHKVTGKGQEATLWCEPISGHSAVFWYRQTIVQGLEFLTYFRNQAPIDDSGMPKERFSAQMPNQSHSTLKIQSTQPQDSAVYLCASKGQSNERLFFGHGTKLSVL.

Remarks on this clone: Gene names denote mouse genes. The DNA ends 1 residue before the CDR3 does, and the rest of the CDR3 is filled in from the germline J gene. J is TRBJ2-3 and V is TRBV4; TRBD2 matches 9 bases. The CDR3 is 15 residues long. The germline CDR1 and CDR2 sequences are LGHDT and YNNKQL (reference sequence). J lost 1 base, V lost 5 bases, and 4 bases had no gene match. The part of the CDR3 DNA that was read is TGTGCCAGCAGCCCTCGACTGGGGGGTGCAGAAACGCTGTAT. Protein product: CASSPRLGGAETLY. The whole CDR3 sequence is CASSPRLGGAETLYF.

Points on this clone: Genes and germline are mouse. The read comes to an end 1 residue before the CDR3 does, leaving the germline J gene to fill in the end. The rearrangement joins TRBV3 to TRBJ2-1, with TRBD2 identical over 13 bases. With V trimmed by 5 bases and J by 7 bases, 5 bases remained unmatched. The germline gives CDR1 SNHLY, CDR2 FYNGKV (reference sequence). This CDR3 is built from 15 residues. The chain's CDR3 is CASSPGLGGIAEQFF. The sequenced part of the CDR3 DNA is TGTGCCAGCAGCCCGGGACTGGGGGGGATAGCTGAGCAGTTC.

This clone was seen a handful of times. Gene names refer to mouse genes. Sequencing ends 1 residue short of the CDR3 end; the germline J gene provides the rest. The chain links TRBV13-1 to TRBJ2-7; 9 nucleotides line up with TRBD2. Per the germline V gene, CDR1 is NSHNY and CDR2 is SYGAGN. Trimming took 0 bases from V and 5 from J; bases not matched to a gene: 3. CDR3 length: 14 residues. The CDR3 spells CASSDVGGRDEQYF. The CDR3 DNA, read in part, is TGTGCCAGCAGTGATGTGGGGGGGCGCGATGAACAGTAC.

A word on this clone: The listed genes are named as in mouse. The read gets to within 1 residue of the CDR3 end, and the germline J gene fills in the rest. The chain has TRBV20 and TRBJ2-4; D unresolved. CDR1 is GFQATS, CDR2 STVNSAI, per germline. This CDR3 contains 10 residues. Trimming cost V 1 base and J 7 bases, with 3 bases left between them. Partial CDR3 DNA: TGTGGTGCTAGGGGGGACACCTTGTAC. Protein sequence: CGARGDTLY. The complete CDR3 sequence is CGARGDTLYF. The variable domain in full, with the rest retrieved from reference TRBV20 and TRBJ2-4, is GALVYQYPRRTICKSGTSMRMECQAVGFQATSVAWYRQSPQKTFELIALSTVNSAIKYEQNFTQEKFPISHPNLSFSSMTVLNAYLEDRGLYLCGARGDTLYFGAGTRLSVL.

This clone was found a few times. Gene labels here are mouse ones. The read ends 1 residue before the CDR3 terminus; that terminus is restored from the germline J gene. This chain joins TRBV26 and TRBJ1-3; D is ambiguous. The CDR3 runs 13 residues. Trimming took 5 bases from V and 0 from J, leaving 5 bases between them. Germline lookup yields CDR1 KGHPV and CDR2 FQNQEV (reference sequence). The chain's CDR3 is CASSDNSGNTLYF. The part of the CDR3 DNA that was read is TGTGCCAGCAGTGACAATTCTGGAAATACGCTCTAT.

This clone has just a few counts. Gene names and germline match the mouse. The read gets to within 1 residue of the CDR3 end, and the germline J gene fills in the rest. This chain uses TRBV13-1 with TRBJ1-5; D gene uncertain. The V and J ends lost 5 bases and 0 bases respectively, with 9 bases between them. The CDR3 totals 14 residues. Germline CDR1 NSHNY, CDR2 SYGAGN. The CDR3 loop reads CASSRSYNNQAPLF. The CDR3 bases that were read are TGTGCCAGCAGCCGGAGTTATAACAACCAGGCTCCGCTT.

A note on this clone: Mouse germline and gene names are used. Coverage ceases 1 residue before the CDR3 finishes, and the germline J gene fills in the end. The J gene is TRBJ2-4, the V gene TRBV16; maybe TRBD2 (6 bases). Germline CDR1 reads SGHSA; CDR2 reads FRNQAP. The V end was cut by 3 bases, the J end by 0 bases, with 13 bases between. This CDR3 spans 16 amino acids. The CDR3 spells CASSFFWGASQNTLYF. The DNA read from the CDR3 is TGTGCAAGCAGCTTTTTCTGGGGAGCTAGTCAAAACACCTTGTAC.

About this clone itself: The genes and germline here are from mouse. The CDR3 bases that were read are TGTGCCAGCTCTCTCGATCACAGGGGGCCGGACACCCAGTAC. Protein product: CASSLDHRGPDTQY. The CDR3, in full, reads CASSLDHRGPDTQYF. V usage is TRBV12-1 and J usage is TRBJ2-5, with 9 bases aligning to TRBD1. The read ends 1 residue before the CDR3 terminus; that terminus is restored from the germline J gene. The CDR3 length is 15 residues. Germline V gene lookup returns CDR1 SGHSN and CDR2 HYEKVE. Trimming cost V 0 bases and J 6 bases; bases outside gene matches: 6.

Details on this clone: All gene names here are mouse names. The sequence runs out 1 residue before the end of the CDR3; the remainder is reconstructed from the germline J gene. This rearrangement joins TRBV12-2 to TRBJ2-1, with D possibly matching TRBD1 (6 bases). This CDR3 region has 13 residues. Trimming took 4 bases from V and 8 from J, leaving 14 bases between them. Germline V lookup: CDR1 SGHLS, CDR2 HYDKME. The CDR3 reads CASSQDSFSEQFF. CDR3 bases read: TGTGCCAGCTCCCAGGACAGTTTCTCTGAGCAGTTC.

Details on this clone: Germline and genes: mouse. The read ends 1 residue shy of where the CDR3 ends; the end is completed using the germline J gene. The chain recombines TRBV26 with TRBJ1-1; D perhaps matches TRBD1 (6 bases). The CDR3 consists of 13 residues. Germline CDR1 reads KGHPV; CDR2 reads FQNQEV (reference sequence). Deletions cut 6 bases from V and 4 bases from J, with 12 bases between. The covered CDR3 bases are TGTGCCAGCAGCCACAGGGTGGCCACAGAAGTCTTC. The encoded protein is CASSHRVATEVF. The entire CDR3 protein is CASSHRVATEVFF.

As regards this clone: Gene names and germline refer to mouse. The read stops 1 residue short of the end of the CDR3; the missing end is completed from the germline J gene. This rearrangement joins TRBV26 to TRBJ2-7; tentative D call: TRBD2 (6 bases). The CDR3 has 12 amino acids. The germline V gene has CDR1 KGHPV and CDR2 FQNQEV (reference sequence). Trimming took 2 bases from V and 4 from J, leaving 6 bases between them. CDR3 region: CASSLGGYEQYF. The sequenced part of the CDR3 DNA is TGTGCCAGCAGTCTGGGGGGGTATGAACAGTAC.

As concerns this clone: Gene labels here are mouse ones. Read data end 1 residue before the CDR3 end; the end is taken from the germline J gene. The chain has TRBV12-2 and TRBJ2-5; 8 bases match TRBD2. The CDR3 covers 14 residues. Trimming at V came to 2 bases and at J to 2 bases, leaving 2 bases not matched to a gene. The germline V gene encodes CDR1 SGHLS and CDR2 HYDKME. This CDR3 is CASSRTGFQDTQYF. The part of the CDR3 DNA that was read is TGTGCCAGCTCTCGGACTGGGTTCCAAGACACCCAGTAC. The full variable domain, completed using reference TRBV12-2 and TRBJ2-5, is NSGVVQSPRYIIKGKGERSILKCIPISGHLSVAWYQQTQGQELKFFIQHYDKMERDKGNLPSRFSVQQFDDYHSEMNMSALELEDSAVYFCASSRTGFQDTQYFGPGTRLLVL.

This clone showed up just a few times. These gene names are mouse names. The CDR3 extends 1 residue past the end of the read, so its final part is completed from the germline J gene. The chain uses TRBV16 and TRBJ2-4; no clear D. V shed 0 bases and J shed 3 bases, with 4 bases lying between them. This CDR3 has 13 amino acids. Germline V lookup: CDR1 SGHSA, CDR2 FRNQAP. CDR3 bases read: TGTGCAAGCAGCTTAGAGCAGCAAAACACCTTGTAC. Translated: CASSLEQQNTLY. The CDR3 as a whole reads CASSLEQQNTLYF.

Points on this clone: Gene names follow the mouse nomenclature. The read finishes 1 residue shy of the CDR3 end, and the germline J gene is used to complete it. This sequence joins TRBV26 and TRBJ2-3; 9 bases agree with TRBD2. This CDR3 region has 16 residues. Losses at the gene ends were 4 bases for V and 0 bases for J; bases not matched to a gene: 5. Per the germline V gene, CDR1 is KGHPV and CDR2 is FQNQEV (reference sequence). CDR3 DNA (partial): TGTGCCAGCAGTCCGAGACTGGGGGTTAGTGCAGAAACGCTGTAT. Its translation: CASSPRLGVSAETLY. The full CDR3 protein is CASSPRLGVSAETLYF.

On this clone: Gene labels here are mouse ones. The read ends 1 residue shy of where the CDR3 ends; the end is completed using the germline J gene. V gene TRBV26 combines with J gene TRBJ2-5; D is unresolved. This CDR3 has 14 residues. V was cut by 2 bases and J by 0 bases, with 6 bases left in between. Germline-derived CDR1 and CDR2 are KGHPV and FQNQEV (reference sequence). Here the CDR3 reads CASSLGINQDTQYF. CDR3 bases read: TGTGCCAGCAGTCTGGGAATTAACCAAGACACCCAGTAC.

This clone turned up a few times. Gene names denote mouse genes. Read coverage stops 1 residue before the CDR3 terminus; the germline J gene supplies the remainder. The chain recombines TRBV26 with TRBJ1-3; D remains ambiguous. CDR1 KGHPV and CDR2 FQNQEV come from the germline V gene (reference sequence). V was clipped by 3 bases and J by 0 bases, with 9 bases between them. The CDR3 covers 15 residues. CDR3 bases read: TGTGCCAGCAGTCTAGGCACCCATTCTGGAAATACGCTCTAT. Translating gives CASSLGTHSGNTLY. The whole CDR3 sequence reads CASSLGTHSGNTLYF.